These 2 T cell receptor beta chains came from one sample sequenced in a study of cytomegalovirus exposure and HLA in healthy donors (dated by TCRdb to about 2017). Library preparation used the immunoSEQ multiplex PCR assay. For the multiplex PCR, a mixture combining 60 forward primers for TCR Vbeta segments and 13 reverse primers for TCR Jbeta segments was used. In TCRdb, the immuneACCESS table is reduced to in-frame sequences with V and J assigned. These tables do not hold every clone; where another copy was compared, an unresolved V gene accounts for under half, and the others remain unexplained. The sample table shows approximately 89,000 clones, and about two thirds are seen once. Less than 1.5% of the sample comes from the top ten. The sample was PBMCs. These receptors were obtained from a female donor in good health and CMV-seronegative.

The gene calls are TRBV7-9 and TRBJ1-1; possible D gene TRBD1, 6 bases. With 4 bases removed from V and 5 bases from J, the gap between germline ends came to 14 bases. The CDR3 runs to 14 residues. Germline lookup yields CDR1 SEHNR and CDR2 FQNEAQ (reference sequence). CDR3 DNA: TGTGCCAGCAGCTCATCAGGGGCGTGGACTGAAGCTTTCTTT. Protein product: CASSSSGAWTEAFF.

The gene calls are TRBV28 and TRBJ1-2, with 11 bases identical to TRBD1. There are 15 residues in the CDR3. Germline trimming cut 1 base from V and 7 bases from J; bases unmatched to any gene: 5. CDR1 is MDHEN and CDR2 is SYDVKM in the germline V gene. CDR3 amino acids: CASSLSGQGAFGYTF. The CDR3 nucleotides read TGTGCCAGCAGTTTATCCGGACAGGGGGCTTTTGGCTACACCTTC.